This entry lists 27 T cell receptor beta chains sequenced from one sample in a study of cytomegalovirus exposure and HLA in healthy donors. PCR primers comprised 60 Vbeta and 13 Jbeta primers. Assay used: immunoSEQ multiplex PCR; TCRdb lists only in-frame clones, some missing. Seen here are roughly 230,000 clones, around nine tenths observed once, and the top ten hold 1.7%. Material for sequencing was PBMCs. The receptors come from a girl aged 2 to 9 in good health and CMV-seronegative.

V gene TRBV6-1 combines with J gene TRBJ1-5; 9 nucleotides line up with TRBD1. Looked up from germline, CDR1 is MNHNS and CDR2 is SASEGT. The J segment lost 7 bases and the V segment lost 7 bases, leaving 11 bases of the junction unmatched. There are 15 residues in the CDR3. For the CDR3, the DNA is TGTGCCAGCAATCCGGACAGGGGACTTAGGCAGCCCCAGCATTTT. Its translation is CASNPDRGLRQPQHF.

The chain recombines TRBV5-1 with TRBJ2-2, with D hard to call. Germline V gives CDR1 SGHRS, CDR2 YFSETQ. V was pared by 4 bases and J by 3 bases, with 16 bases between. The CDR3 sequence is 16 residues long. The CDR3 DNA reads as TGCGCCAGCAGCCTCCCCGCAAGCGCGGACACCGGGGAGCTGTTTTTT. Translating it yields CASSLPASADTGELFF.

CDR3 sequence (DNA): TGTGCCAGCAGTTTATCGGTGCGGGGGGGCTGCGAGCAGTACTTC. This encodes CASSLSVRGGCEQYF. The chain employs TRBV27 and TRBJ2-7, with 9 bases aligning to TRBD2. The CDR3 length is 15 residues. Germline V CDR1 and CDR2: MNHEY, SMNVEV (reference sequence). V was clipped by 0 bases and J by 6 bases; unmatched bases: 6.

This clone was detected once. The rearrangement joins TRBV13 to TRBJ2-1; tentative D call: TRBD2 (6 bases). V lost 1 base and J lost 11, with 24 bases in between. The V gene's germline CDR1 is PRHDT and CDR2 FYEKMQ (reference sequence). This CDR3 has 17 residues. In DNA, the CDR3 is TGTGCCAGCAGCTTAGCCCAAAATGAGATCATAGCGGCAAAGCAGTTCTTC. Translated, it gives CASSLAQNEIIAAKQFF.

The J gene is TRBJ2-7, the V gene TRBV7-8; D possibly corresponds to TRBD2 (6 bases). CDR1 is SGHVS and CDR2 is FQNEAQ in the germline V gene. The germline V and J ends were trimmed by 0 bases and 2 bases, with 11 bases remaining between them. The CDR3 is 15 residues long. CDR3 sequence reads: CASSLAGDSAYEQYF. The CDR3, as DNA: TGTGCCAGCAGCTTAGCGGGGGACTCAGCCTACGAGCAGTACTTC.

CDR3 sequence (DNA): TGTGCCAGCAGCTTAAAGGGGGCCGGGGAGCTGTTTTTT. Its protein is CASSLKGAGELFF. The genes are TRBV7-8 and TRBJ2-2; D might be TRBD1 (6 bases). The V end lost 2 bases, the J end lost 6 bases, and 7 bases lay between the germline ends. From germline, CDR1 is SGHVS and CDR2 FQNEAQ. CDR3 size: 13 residues.

The rearrangement links TRBV5-1 to TRBJ2-7, with 11 bases lining up with TRBD1. Germline CDR1 SGHRS, CDR2 YFSETQ. This CDR3 contains 14 residues. V shed 0 bases, J shed 5 bases, and the junction held 1 base outside the gene matches. The CDR3 region is CASSLGTGGNEQYF. The CDR3 coding sequence is TGCGCCAGCAGCTTGGGGACAGGGGGCAACGAGCAGTACTTC. The whole variable domain, remainder taken from reference TRBV5-1 and TRBJ2-7, is KAGVTQTPRYLIKTRGQQVTLSCSPISGHRSVSWYQQTPGQGLQFLFEYFSETQRNKGNFPGRFSGRQFSNSRSEMNVSTLELGDSALYLCASSLGTGGNEQYFGPGTRLTVT.

V usage is TRBV27 and J usage is TRBJ2-1; 10 nucleotides align to TRBD1. CDR1 is MNHEY, CDR2 SMNVEV, per germline (reference sequence). The CDR3 covers 17 residues. J was trimmed by 1 base and V by 10 bases; bases with no gene match: 13. CDR3 sequence reads: CAIGDRGSPQSYNEQFF. The CDR3 DNA sequence: TGTGCCATTGGGGACAGGGGTAGCCCCCAATCCTACAATGAGCAGTTCTTC.

The rearrangement uses TRBV5-4 and TRBJ1-2; TRBD1 matches 7 bases. Germline-derived CDR1 and CDR2 are SGHNT and YYREEE (reference sequence). This CDR3 is 14 amino acids long. V shed 5 bases, J shed 4 bases, and the junction held 8 bases outside the gene matches. The CDR3 sequence: CASRQGGQSYGYTF. The CDR3, as DNA: TGTGCCAGCAGGCAGGGGGGCCAGAGCTATGGCTACACCTTC.

The chain combines TRBV19 with TRBJ2-7; a possible D gene is TRBD1 (6 bases). The ends were cut back, 1 base at V and 0 bases at J, with 13 bases in the middle. CDR3 length equals 16 residues. Germline CDR1 LNHDA, CDR2 SQIVND (reference sequence). As DNA, the CDR3 is TGTGCCAGTAGTATAGCGGCCGGACAGAGCTCCTACGAGCAGTACTTC. This sequence encodes CASSIAAGQSSYEQYF.

The V and J genes are TRBV19 and TRBJ1-5; 11 bases fit TRBD1. The V and J ends lost 6 bases and 4 bases, in that order; junction bases with no gene match: 5. The CDR3 sequence is 15 residues long. The germline V gene encodes CDR1 LNHDA and CDR2 SQIVND (reference sequence). The CDR3 DNA sequence: TGTGCCAGTAGATCGCGGGACAGGGGGAATCAGCCCCAGCATTTT. This encodes CASRSRDRGNQPQHF.

The table lists this clone with a few counts. The chain couples TRBV29-1 to TRBJ2-1, with TRBD2 matching 7 bases. With 8 bases clipped from V and 9 bases from J, the junction kept 13 bases outside the gene matches. Germline V gene data show CDR1 as SQVTM and CDR2 as ANQGSEA. The CDR3 totals 13 residues. Here the CDR3 DNA reads TGCAGCAGCGGGCTAGCGGCTGGGGGTGAGCAGTTCTTC. Its translation: CSSGLAAGGEQFF.

This chain uses TRBV7-2 with TRBJ2-7; TRBD1 matches at 8 bases. V trimming: 0 bases; J trimming: 2 bases; junction bases outside the gene matches: 3. The CDR3 totals 15 residues. The germline V gene has CDR1 SGHTA and CDR2 FQGNSA. CDR3 coding DNA: TGTGCCAGCAGCTTAGCCGGGACAGGACCCTACGAGCAGTACTTC. This gives the protein CASSLAGTGPYEQYF.

This chain joins TRBV13 and TRBJ2-7, with a tentative D call TRBD1 (5 bases). Germline values: CDR1 PRHDT, CDR2 FYEKMQ (reference sequence). This CDR3 region has 14 residues. The germline V and J ends were trimmed by 2 bases and 7 bases, with 15 bases remaining between them. CDR3 amino acids: CASSLPDTPREQYF. DNA for the CDR3: TGTGCCAGCAGCTTACCGGACACCCCTCGGGAGCAGTACTTC.

The chain is built from TRBV15 and TRBJ1-4; TRBD1 matches at 10 bases. V was pared by 5 bases and J by 4 bases, with 4 bases of the junction left unmatched. The CDR3 covers 15 residues. The V gene's germline CDR1 is LNHNV and CDR2 YYDKDF (reference sequence). CDR3 protein: CATSEGQGLNEKLFF. The CDR3 region has the DNA TGTGCCACCAGCGAGGGACAGGGGCTTAATGAAAAACTGTTTTTT.

V usage is TRBV11-2 and J usage is TRBJ2-2; D perhaps matches TRBD1 (5 bases). V was cut by 7 bases and J by 0 bases, with 12 bases left in between. The CDR3 is made up of 15 amino acids. Looked up from germline, CDR1 is SGHAT and CDR2 is FQNNGV. As DNA, the CDR3 is TGTGCCAGCATCAATCAGGGCCCGAACACCGGGGAGCTGTTTTTT. Translating gives CASINQGPNTGELFF. The variable domain in full, with the rest retrieved from reference TRBV11-2 and TRBJ2-2, is EAGVAQSPRYKIIEKRQSVAFWCNPISGHATLYWYQQILGQGPKLLIQFQNNGVVDDSQLPKDRFSAERLKGVDSTLKIQPAKLEDSAVYLCASINQGPNTGELFFGEGSRLTVL.

The chain has TRBV5-8 and TRBJ2-5; TRBD2 agrees at 7 bases. The J call may be incorrect, as the DNA end agrees better with TRBJ2-7. The CDR3 totals 15 residues. Germline V gene lookup returns CDR1 SGHTS and CDR2 YDEGEE. The CDR3 DNA reads TGTGCCAGCAGCCCGGAGGGCGGGAGATCCTACGAGCAGTACTTC. Residues: CASSPEGGRSYEQYF.

The CDR3 region has the DNA TGTGCCAGCAGCTCGGAAGCGGGGGGCCTGAATCAAGAGACCCAGTACTTC. Translating gives CASSSEAGGLNQETQYF. This chain connects TRBV11-2 to TRBJ2-5, with 9 nucleotides matching TRBD2. CDR1 and CDR2 from the germline V gene are SGHAT and FQNNGV. The CDR3 runs to 17 residues. The trim removed 4 bases at V and 2 bases at J, leaving 11 bases unmatched.

The rearrangement joins TRBV7-9 to TRBJ2-7; 7 nucleotides line up with TRBD1. Germline values: CDR1 SEHNR, CDR2 FQNEAQ (reference sequence). With 8 bases clipped from V and 3 bases from J, the junction kept 10 bases outside the gene matches. The CDR3 is 14 residues long. CDR3 in DNA: TGTGCCAGCGGACTGACAGGGTTTTACTACGAGCAGTACTTC. This gives the protein CASGLTGFYYEQYF.

V usage is TRBV10-1 and J usage is TRBJ2-3; D possibly corresponds to TRBD1 (6 bases). The V end lost 3 bases, the J end lost 8 bases, and 24 bases lay between the germline ends. This CDR3 has 17 residues. Germline assignment: CDR1 WNHNN and CDR2 SYGVQD (reference sequence). The DNA for the CDR3 is TGCGCCAGCAGTGAATTACAGGGACCTTCCCCTGTTGGTACGCAGTATTTT. It yields the protein CASSELQGPSPVGTQYF.

This clone has only a few counts. For the CDR3, the DNA is TGTGCCAGCAGTTCGTTTCTAGCGGGACAGGGGCCAGATACGCAGTATTTT. The encoded protein is CASSSFLAGQGPDTQYF. The chain joins TRBV27 to TRBJ2-3, with a weak D call TRBD1 (10 bases). CDR3 length: 17 residues. V lost 4 bases to trimming and J lost 4 bases, with 21 bases between them. Germline CDR1 MNHEY, CDR2 SMNVEV (reference sequence).

V and J are TRBV7-9 and TRBJ2-1, with 10 bases fitting TRBD2. The CDR3 sequence is 16 residues long. The germline V gene has CDR1 SEHNR and CDR2 FQNEAQ (reference sequence). Germline trimming cut 5 bases from V and 8 bases from J; bases unmatched to any gene: 12. The CDR3 loop reads CASSGRGLADDYEQFF. The CDR3 region has the DNA TGTGCCAGCAGCGGTAGAGGACTAGCGGACGACTATGAGCAGTTCTTC. The full variable domain, rest sourced from reference TRBV7-9 and TRBJ2-1, is DTGVSQNPRHKITKRGQNVTFRCDPISEHNRLYWYRQTLGQGPEFLTYFQNEAQLEKSRLLSDRFSAERPKGSFSTLEIQRTEQGDSAMYLCASSGRGLADDYEQFFGPGTRLTVL.

This clone was picked up one time. This chain links TRBV27 with TRBJ1-4, with D maybe TRBD1 (5 bases). This CDR3 has 15 amino acids. Germline V CDR1 and CDR2: MNHEY, SMNVEV (reference sequence). V lost 5 bases and J 7 bases, leaving 17 bases between the germline ends. The CDR3 DNA sequence: TGTGCCAGCAGTCCAGGCAGGGTTCTAAGTGAAAAACTGTTTTTT. It encodes CASSPGRVLSEKLFF.

This chain joins TRBV19 and TRBJ2-5, with TRBD1 matching over 8 bases. This CDR3 spans 16 amino acids. V lost 6 bases to trimming and J lost 4 bases; unmatched junction nucleotides: 13. The germline gives CDR1 LNHDA, CDR2 SQIVND (reference sequence). The CDR3 DNA follows: TGTGCCAGTAGGAAACGGCCAGGGGGCTCGAGAGAGACCCAGTACTTC. It yields the protein CASRKRPGGSRETQYF.

The chain combines TRBV2 with TRBJ1-2, with 8 positions matching TRBD1. V shed 8 bases and J 1 base; nucleotides not matched to a gene: 6. From germline, CDR1 is SNHLY and CDR2 FYNNEI. The length of the CDR3 is 14 residues. The CDR3 nucleotides are TGTGCCAGCCGGCAGGGGGCGAATAACTATGGCTACACCTTC. This codes for CASRQGANNYGYTF.

J is TRBJ1-2 and V is TRBV29-1, with a possible D match to TRBD1 (6 bases). V lost 6 bases to trimming and J lost 2 bases, with 10 bases between them. The CDR3 totals 12 residues. The V gene's germline CDR1 is SQVTM and CDR2 ANQGSEA. This CDR3 reads CSVLDRNYGYTF. The CDR3, as DNA: TGCAGCGTACTAGACAGGAACTATGGCTACACCTTC. The whole variable domain, filled in from reference TRBV29-1 and TRBJ1-2, reads SAVISQKPSRDICQRGTSLTIQCQVDSQVTMMFWYRQQPGQSLTLIATANQGSEATYESGFVIDKFPISRPNLTFSTLTVSNMSPEDSSIYLCSVLDRNYGYTFGSGTRLTVV.

V gene TRBV7-6 combines with J gene TRBJ1-1, with 7 bases aligning to TRBD1. V gave up 5 bases and J gave up 1 base; unmatched junction bases: 7. The V gene's germline CDR1 is SGHVS and CDR2 FNYEAQ. The CDR3 runs 15 residues. The CDR3 reads CASSPRQGPNTEAFF. The CDR3 coding sequence is TGTGCCAGCAGCCCAAGACAGGGACCGAACACTGAAGCTTTCTTT.